This T cell receptor beta chain was retrieved from a study of T cell responses to AZD1222 COVID-19 vaccine. Study-wide results and caveats: Receipt of two AZD1222 doses was followed by a rise in Spike-specific TCR breadth and depth. Spike was spanned by vaccine-associated CD4 TCRs, which were dominant at 160-218 and 743-854. Among those given AZD1222, only six were seropositive at baseline.

The V end lost 0 bases, the J end lost 2 bases, and 17 bases lay between the germline ends. CDR1 LGHNA and CDR2 YNFKEQ come from the germline V gene. The CDR3 loop spans 18 amino acids. Data came from immunoSEQ multiplex PCR; TCRdb stores just in-frame clones and leaves some out. The sample lists about 140,000 clones; 88% were seen once. In regard to this clone: The antigen is unknown.

This TCR was sampled from an adult in good health. This material consisted of peripheral blood, taken on day 0 of AZD1222 vaccination. The rearrangement links TRBV4-2 to TRBJ1-3; D not resolved. As DNA, the CDR3 is TGTGCCAGCAGCCAAGAGGCAGGAGGGCAACGGACTGGAAACACCATATATTTT. Residues: CASSQEAGGQRTGNTIYF.